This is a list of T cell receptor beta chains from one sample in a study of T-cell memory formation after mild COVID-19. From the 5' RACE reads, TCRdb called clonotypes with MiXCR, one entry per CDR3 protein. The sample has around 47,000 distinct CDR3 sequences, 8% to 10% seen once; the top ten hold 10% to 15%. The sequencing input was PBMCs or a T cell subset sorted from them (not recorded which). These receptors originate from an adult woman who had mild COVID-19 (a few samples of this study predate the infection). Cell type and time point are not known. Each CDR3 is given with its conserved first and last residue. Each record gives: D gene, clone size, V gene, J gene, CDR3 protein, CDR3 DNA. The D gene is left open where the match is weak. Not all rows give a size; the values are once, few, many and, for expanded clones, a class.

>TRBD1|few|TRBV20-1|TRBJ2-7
CSARGTQGVDEQYF
TGCAGTGCTAGAGGAACACAGGGGGTGGATGAGCAGTACTTC
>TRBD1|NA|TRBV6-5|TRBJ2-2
CASSTGTGASGELFF
TGTGCCAGCAGCACCGGGACAGGGGCGTCCGGGGAGCTGTTTTTT
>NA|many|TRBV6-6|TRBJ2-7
CASSLRGGYEQYF
TGTGCCAGCAGCCTTAGGGGGGGATACGAGCAGTACTTC
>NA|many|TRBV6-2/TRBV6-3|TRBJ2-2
CASTPIGTGELFF
TGTGCCAGCACCCCAATCGGTACCGGGGAGCTGTTTTTT
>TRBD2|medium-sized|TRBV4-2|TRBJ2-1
CASSQDLGSGIRNEQFF
TGTGCCAGCAGCCAAGATTTAGGTAGCGGGATTAGGAATGAGCAGTTCTTC
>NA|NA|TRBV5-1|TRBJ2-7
CASSLVSVYHYYEQYF
TGCGCCAGCAGCTTGGTGTCGGTGTATCACTACTACGAGCAGTACTTC
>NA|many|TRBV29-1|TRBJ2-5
CSVEDNTETQYF
TGCAGCGTTGAAGATAATACGGAGACCCAGTACTTC
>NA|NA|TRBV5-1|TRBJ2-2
CASSQLASNTGELFF
TGCGCCAGCAGTCAACTAGCCTCGAACACCGGGGAGCTGTTTTTT
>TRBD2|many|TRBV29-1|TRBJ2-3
CSALAGSTDTQYF
TGCAGCGCCTTAGCGGGGAGCACAGATACGCAGTATTTT
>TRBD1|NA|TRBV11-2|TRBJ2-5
CASSFGARQGPTQYF
TGTGCCAGCAGCTTCGGGGCGCGACAGGGACCGACCCAGTACTTC
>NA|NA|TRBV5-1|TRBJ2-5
CASSWRGTRQETQYF
TGCGCCAGCAGCTGGAGAGGGACGCGTCAAGAGACCCAGTACTTC
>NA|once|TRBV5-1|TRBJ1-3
CASRQPGDSGNTIYF
TGCGCCAGCAGACAACCAGGGGACTCTGGAAACACCATATATTTT
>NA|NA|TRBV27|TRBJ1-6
CASSWGAGRMISPLHF
TGTGCCAGCAGTTGGGGGGCAGGACGGATGATTTCACCCCTCCACTTT
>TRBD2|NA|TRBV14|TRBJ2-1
CASSPRLAGDREQFF
TGTGCCAGCAGCCCGAGACTAGCGGGAGACCGAGAGCAGTTCTTC
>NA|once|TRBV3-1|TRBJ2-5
CASSQGLERMYQETQYF
TGTGCCAGCAGCCAAGGTTTGGAGCGGATGTACCAAGAGACCCAGTACTTC
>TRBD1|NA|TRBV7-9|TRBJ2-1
CASSRGQYNEQFF
TGTGCCAGCAGCCGGGGACAGTACAATGAGCAGTTCTTC
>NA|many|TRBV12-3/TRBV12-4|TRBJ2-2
CASRPLRGNTGELFF
TGTGCCAGCAGGCCCCTCAGGGGGAACACCGGGGAGCTGTTTTTT
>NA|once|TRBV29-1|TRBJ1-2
CSVETGTMDGYTF
TGCAGCGTTGAAACCGGGACAATGGATGGCTACACCTTC
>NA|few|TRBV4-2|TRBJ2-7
CASSQVQGGPYEQYF
TGTGCCAGCAGCCAAGTCCAGGGTGGTCCCTACGAGCAGTACTTC
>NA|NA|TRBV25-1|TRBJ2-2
CASSEYGSEARNTGELFF
TGTGCCAGCAGTGAATATGGTAGTGAAGCGCGGAACACCGGGGAGCTGTTTTTT
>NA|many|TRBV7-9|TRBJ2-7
CASSLGGPTYEQYF
TGTGCCAGCAGCCTGGGGGGTCCCACCTACGAGCAGTACTTC
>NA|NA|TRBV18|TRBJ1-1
CASSPVADLMNTEAFF
TGTGCCAGCTCACCTGTAGCGGACCTCATGAACACTGAAGCTTTCTTT
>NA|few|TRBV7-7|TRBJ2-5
CASSTGRAVQETQYF
TGTGCCAGCAGCACGGGGAGAGCGGTACAAGAGACCCAGTACTTC
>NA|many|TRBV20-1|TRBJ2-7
CSAPIQGGGYEQYF
TGCAGTGCCCCGATCCAGGGGGGGGGCTACGAGCAGTACTTC
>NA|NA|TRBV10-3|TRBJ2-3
CAISETSPGDTQYF
TGTGCCATCAGTGAGACTAGCCCGGGAGATACGCAGTATTTT
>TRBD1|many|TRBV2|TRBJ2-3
CASNGQGTDTQYF
TGTGCCAGCAATGGACAGGGCACAGATACGCAGTATTTT